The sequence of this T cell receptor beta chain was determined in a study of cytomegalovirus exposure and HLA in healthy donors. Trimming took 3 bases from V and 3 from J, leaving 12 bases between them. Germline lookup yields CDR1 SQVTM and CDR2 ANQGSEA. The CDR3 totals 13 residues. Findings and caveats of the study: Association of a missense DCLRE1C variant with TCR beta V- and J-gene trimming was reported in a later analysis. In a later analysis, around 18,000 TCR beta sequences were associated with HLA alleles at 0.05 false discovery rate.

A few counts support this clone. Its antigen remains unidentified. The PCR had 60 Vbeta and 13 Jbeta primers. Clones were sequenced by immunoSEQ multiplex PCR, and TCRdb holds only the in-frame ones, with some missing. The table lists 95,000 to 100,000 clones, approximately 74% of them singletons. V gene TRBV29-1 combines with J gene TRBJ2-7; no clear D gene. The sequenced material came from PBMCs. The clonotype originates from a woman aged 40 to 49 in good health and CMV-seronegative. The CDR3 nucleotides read TGCAGCGTTGAGGGCGCCTCCGACTACGAGCAGTACTTC. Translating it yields CSVEGASDYEQYF.